The 20 T cell receptor beta chains reported below all come from one sample, sequenced in a study of shared clonotypes between healthy human individuals (dated by TCRdb to about 2020). The receptor library was made with the immunoSEQ multiplex PCR assay. Here the immuneACCESS table is served through TCRdb, limited to in-frame sequences with V and J called. Missing clones are a known gap in these copies; in checked studies unresolved V genes cover under half, and the rest lacks a known reason. Within this sample are about 1.5 million clones, with approximately 98% of them counted one time only. The biggest ten clones account for about 0.42% of the sample. The sequenced sample was naive CD4+ T cells sorted from blood. The sample's cell subset or site label, in plain terms: CD45RA+ positively selected. The receptors shown here come from a man aged 30 to 45 in good health.

J is TRBJ1-2 and V is TRBV6-1, with D hard to call. Trimming removed 4 bases from V and 8 bases from J, with 11 bases in between. This CDR3 is 12 amino acids long. The germline gives CDR1 MNHNS, CDR2 SASEGT. CDR3 sequence (DNA): TGTGCCAGCAGTGCATATACAGAAGGCTACACCTTC. Protein product: CASSAYTEGYTF.

Regarding this clone: Different DNA sequences within this sample yield the same CDR3. The CDR3 protein is CASSSGLAGGYEQYF. In nucleotides, the CDR3 is TGCGCCAGCAGCTCGGGACTAGCGGGAGGATACGAGCAGTACTTC. V is TRBV5-1 and J is TRBJ2-7; TRBD2 aligns across 15 bases. Germline lookup yields CDR1 SGHRS and CDR2 YFSETQ. The CDR3 consists of 15 residues. V was pared by 3 bases and J by 4 bases, with 2 bases of the junction left unmatched. The variable domain in full, completed from reference TRBV5-1 and TRBJ2-7, reads KAGVTQTPRYLIKTRGQQVTLSCSPISGHRSVSWYQQTPGQGLQFLFEYFSETQRNKGNFPGRFSGRQFSNSRSEMNVSTLELGDSALYLCASSSGLAGGYEQYFGPGTRLTVT.

The chain links TRBV29-1 to TRBJ1-3; D remains ambiguous. This CDR3 has 12 residues. The V and J ends lost 6 bases and 2 bases respectively, with 8 bases between them. Looked up from germline, CDR1 is SQVTM and CDR2 is ANQGSEA. The CDR3 DNA reads TGCAGCGTCCGGCGCACTGGAAACACCATATATTTT. It codes for CSVRRTGNTIYF.

CDR3 bases: TGTGCCAGCAGCTTGGACCCCGGGTTCGACAGAGATACGCAGTATTTT. Protein: CASSLDPGFDRDTQYF. The J gene is TRBJ2-3, the V gene TRBV5-5; D is possibly TRBD1 (5 bases). Germline V lookup: CDR1 SGHKS, CDR2 YYEKEE (reference sequence). The CDR3 has 16 amino acids. Trimming removed 0 bases at V and 5 bases at J, with 16 bases between.

The V and J genes are TRBV28 and TRBJ1-4; unclear D gene. Looked up from germline, CDR1 is MDHEN and CDR2 is SYDVKM. The CDR3 runs 15 residues. Trimming left V 7 bases short and J 8 bases short, with 20 bases between. CDR3 sequence (DNA): TGTGCCAGCAATGTTATGGCAGGTCCGCTCGAAAAACTGTTTTTT. This sequence encodes CASNVMAGPLEKLFF.

The V and J genes are TRBV11-3 and TRBJ2-1; the match to TRBD2 covers 10 bases. Per germline, CDR1 SGHNT and CDR2 YENEEA. J lost 9 bases, V lost 1 base, and 9 bases had no gene match. The CDR3 has 16 amino acids. As DNA, the CDR3 is TGTGCCAGCAGCTTAGGCACCCTAGCGGGAGTGGGTGAGCAGTTCTTC. It encodes CASSLGTLAGVGEQFF. The complete variable domain, with remaining parts taken from reference TRBV11-3 and TRBJ2-1, reads EAGVVQSPRYKIIEKKQPVAFWCNPISGHNTLYWYLQNLGQGPELLIRYENEEAVDDSQLPKDRFSAERLKGVDSTLKIQPAELGDSAVYLCASSLGTLAGVGEQFFGPGTRLTVL.

Comments on this clone: This sample also contains other DNA sequences that code for the same CDR3. This chain joins TRBV9 and TRBJ2-1, with 8 bases aligning to TRBD2. Looked up from germline, CDR1 is SGDLS and CDR2 is YYNGEE. The J segment lost 0 bases and the V segment lost 1 base, leaving 3 bases of the junction unmatched. The CDR3 totals 16 residues. In DNA, the CDR3 is TGTGCCAGCAGCGTATCAAGCGGGAGCTCCTACAATGAGCAGTTCTTC. Translated: CASSVSSGSSYNEQFF. The full variable domain, completed using reference TRBV9 and TRBJ2-1, is DSGVTQTPKHLITATGQRVTLRCSPRSGDLSVYWYQQSLDQGLQFLIQYYNGEERAKGNILERFSAQQFPDLHSELNLSSLELGDSALYFCASSVSSGSSYNEQFFGPGTRLTVL.

The chain couples TRBV18 to TRBJ2-7, with 7 bases identical to TRBD2. J gave up 7 bases and V 2 bases, and 14 bases lay outside the gene matches. The CDR3 runs 16 residues. Germline V gene lookup returns CDR1 KGHSH and CDR2 LQKENI. Here the CDR3 DNA reads TGTGCCAGCTCACCAGGCGGGACTACGTGGGGCGGAGAGCAGTACTTC. Residues: CASSPGGTTWGGEQYF.

The chain carries TRBV28 and TRBJ2-4; TRBD2 matches at 15 bases. The V gene's germline CDR1 is MDHEN and CDR2 SYDVKM. There are 22 residues in the CDR3. The J segment lost 0 bases and the V segment lost 7 bases, leaving 19 bases of the junction unmatched. Written as DNA, the CDR3 is TGTGCCAGCACTTTGACAGGGCCCAGGGGACTAGCGGGAGGACTAGCCAAAAACATTCAGTACTTC. This codes for CASTLTGPRGLAGGLAKNIQYF.

The chain links TRBV14 to TRBJ2-7, with TRBD1 matching over 12 bases. Germline values: CDR1 SGHDN, CDR2 FVKESK. The CDR3 covers 15 residues. V gave up 4 bases and J gave up 6 bases; unmatched junction bases: 7. In nucleotides, the CDR3 is TGTGCCAGCAGCCCGGGACAGGGGGCAAGGCGCGAGCAGTACTTC. Amino acids: CASSPGQGARREQYF.

Notes on this clone: Other DNA sequences in this specimen translate into the identical CDR3. The gene calls are TRBV10-3 and TRBJ2-1; 9 bases line up with TRBD2. CDR3 length equals 14 residues. The germline V gene encodes CDR1 ENHRY and CDR2 SYGVKD. After removal of 8 bases from V and 1 base from J, the junction contained 3 bases not matched to a gene. CDR3 sequence reads: CAIGAGGSYNEQFF. CDR3 nucleotide sequence: TGTGCCATCGGCGCGGGAGGGTCCTACAATGAGCAGTTCTTC.

The chain carries TRBV5-8 and TRBJ1-3; D is uncertain. Germline-derived CDR1 and CDR2 are SGHTS and YDEGEE. V was trimmed by 0 bases and J by 4 bases, leaving 11 bases between them. The CDR3 sequence is 15 residues long. CDR3 sequence: CASSLVTGSGNTIYF. The DNA of the CDR3 is TGTGCCAGCAGCTTGGTTACCGGTTCCGGAAACACCATATATTTT.

Turning to this clone: The identical CDR3 is also encoded by other nucleotide sequences in the sample. The chain recombines TRBV28 with TRBJ1-2, with no clear D. Germline V gene data show CDR1 as MDHEN and CDR2 as SYDVKM. V lost 3 bases, J lost 7 bases, and 9 bases lay in between. CDR3 length: 12 residues. This chain's CDR3 is CASSFLGSGYTF. In DNA form, the CDR3 reads TGTGCCAGCAGTTTCCTCGGAAGTGGCTACACCTTC.

The rearrangement uses TRBV5-5 and TRBJ2-2; D gene ambiguous. Trimming pared 1 base from V and 1 base from J, leaving 8 bases between. Germline V gene data show CDR1 as SGHKS and CDR2 as YYEKEE (reference sequence). There are 15 residues in the CDR3. Written as DNA, the CDR3 is TGTGCCAGCAGCTTGTCCAGGCTGAACACCGGGGAGCTGTTTTTT. Translation gives CASSLSRLNTGELFF.

CDR3 sequence: CASGLVLGKQGAYNEQFF. DNA for the CDR3: TGTGCTAGTGGTTTGGTACTTGGGAAACAGGGGGCTTACAATGAGCAGTTCTTC. V and J are TRBV12-5 and TRBJ2-1, with 9 nucleotides matching TRBD1. The V segment lost 0 bases and the J segment 4 bases; nucleotides outside the gene matches: 10. Germline-derived CDR1 and CDR2 are LGHNT and FRNRAP. CDR3 length equals 18 residues.

The gene calls are TRBV14 and TRBJ2-7; D is ambiguous. V was trimmed by 5 bases and J by 4 bases, leaving 9 bases between them. Germline CDR1 SGHDN, CDR2 FVKESK. This CDR3 spans 12 amino acids. The CDR3 sequence is CASSSTIYEQYF. CDR3 in DNA: TGTGCCAGCAGCTCAACGATTTACGAGCAGTACTTC.

The chain recombines TRBV18 with TRBJ2-3, with TRBD2 matching over 10 bases. The V gene end was trimmed by 5 bases and the J gene end by 1 base; junction bases not matched to a gene: 3. Germline CDR1 reads KGHSH; CDR2 reads LQKENI. The CDR3 sequence is 15 residues long. CDR3 nucleotides: TGTGCCAGCTCAAGGACTAGCGGAGGCACAGATACGCAGTATTTT. This gives the protein CASSRTSGGTDTQYF.

The chain uses TRBV19 and TRBJ1-4; D is ambiguous. CDR1 and CDR2 from the germline V gene are LNHDA and SQIVND (reference sequence). The V end lost 2 bases, the J end lost 2 bases, and 6 bases lay between the germline ends. This CDR3 comprises 14 residues. The CDR3 here is CASSILGTNEKLFF. In DNA form, the CDR3 reads TGTGCCAGTAGTATACTCGGGACTAATGAAAAACTGTTTTTT. Looking up the rest from reference TRBV19 and TRBJ1-4 gives the full variable domain: DGGITQSPKYLFRKEGQNVTLSCEQNLNHDAMYWYRQDPGQGLRLIYYSQIVNDFQKGDIAEGYSVSREKKESFPLTVTSAQKNPTAFYLCASSILGTNEKLFFGSGTQLSVL.

This clone has just one count. The chain joins TRBV7-9 to TRBJ1-5; 7 nucleotides line up with TRBD1. Germline lookup yields CDR1 SEHNR and CDR2 FQNEAQ (reference sequence). J gave up 6 bases and V 4 bases, and 9 bases lay outside the gene matches. The CDR3 covers 15 residues. The CDR3 DNA sequence: TGTGCCAGCAGCTCATCAGGGGGAGTGGGTCAGCCCCAGCATTTT. Its protein is CASSSSGGVGQPQHF.

Concerning this clone itself: Other DNA sequences in this sample translate to the same CDR3. The rearrangement uses TRBV7-9 and TRBJ2-5; D remains unclear. With 6 bases removed from V and 1 base from J, the gap between germline ends came to 3 bases. The germline V gene has CDR1 SEHNR and CDR2 FQNEAQ (reference sequence). The CDR3 has 11 residues. The CDR3 DNA reads TGTGCCAGCAGTCCCCAAGAGACCCAGTACTTC. Protein product: CASSPQETQYF.